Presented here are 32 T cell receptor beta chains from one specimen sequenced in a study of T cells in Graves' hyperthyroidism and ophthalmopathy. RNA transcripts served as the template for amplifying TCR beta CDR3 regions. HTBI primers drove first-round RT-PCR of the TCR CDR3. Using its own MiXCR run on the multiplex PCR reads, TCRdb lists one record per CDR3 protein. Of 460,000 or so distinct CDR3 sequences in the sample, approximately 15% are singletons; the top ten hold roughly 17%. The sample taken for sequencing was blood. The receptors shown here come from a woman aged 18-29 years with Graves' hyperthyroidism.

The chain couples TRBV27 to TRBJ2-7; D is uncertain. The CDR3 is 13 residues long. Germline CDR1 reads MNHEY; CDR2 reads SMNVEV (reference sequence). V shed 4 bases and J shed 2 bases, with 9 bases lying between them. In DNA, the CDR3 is TGTGCCAGCAGTTCAGACACAACCTACGAGCAGTACTTC. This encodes CASSSDTTYEQYF.

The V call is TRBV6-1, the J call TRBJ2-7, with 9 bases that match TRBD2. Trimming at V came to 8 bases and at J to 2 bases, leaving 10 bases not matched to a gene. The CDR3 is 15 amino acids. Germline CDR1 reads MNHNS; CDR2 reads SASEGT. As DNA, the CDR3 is TGTGCCAGCGATCGGGGACTAGCACATGCCTACGAGCAGTACGTC. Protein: CASDRGLAHAYEQYV.

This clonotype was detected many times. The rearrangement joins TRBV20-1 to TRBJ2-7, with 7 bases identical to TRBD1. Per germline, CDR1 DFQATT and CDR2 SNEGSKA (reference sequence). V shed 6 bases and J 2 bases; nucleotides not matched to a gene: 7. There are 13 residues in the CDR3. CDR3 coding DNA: TGCAGTGCAACCCGACAGGGCGCCTACGAGCAGTACGTC. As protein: CSATRQGAYEQYV.

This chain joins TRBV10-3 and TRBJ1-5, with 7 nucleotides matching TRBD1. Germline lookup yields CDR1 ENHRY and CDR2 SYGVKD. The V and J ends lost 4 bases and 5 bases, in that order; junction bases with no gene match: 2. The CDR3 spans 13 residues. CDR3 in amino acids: CAISGGTDQPQHF. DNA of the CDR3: TGTGCCATCAGTGGGGGGACAGATCAGCCCCAGCATTTT.

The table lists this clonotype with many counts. DNA for the CDR3: TGTGCCAGCAGTTTGGCGGGGGGGGGTGAGCAGTTCTTC. Translating it yields CASSLAGGGEQFF. The chain joins TRBV12-3 or TRBV12-4 to TRBJ2-1; TRBD2 agrees at 9 bases. The CDR3 has 13 residues. V lost 3 bases to trimming and J lost 9 bases; unmatched junction nucleotides: 3.

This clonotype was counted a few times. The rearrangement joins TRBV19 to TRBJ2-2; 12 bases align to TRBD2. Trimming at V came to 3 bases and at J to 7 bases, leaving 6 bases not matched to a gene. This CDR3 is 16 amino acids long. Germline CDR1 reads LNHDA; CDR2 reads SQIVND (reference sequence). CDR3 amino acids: CASSIRLAGVFGELFF. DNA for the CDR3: TGTGCCAGTAGTATTAGACTAGCGGGAGTATTCGGGGAGCTGTTTTTT.

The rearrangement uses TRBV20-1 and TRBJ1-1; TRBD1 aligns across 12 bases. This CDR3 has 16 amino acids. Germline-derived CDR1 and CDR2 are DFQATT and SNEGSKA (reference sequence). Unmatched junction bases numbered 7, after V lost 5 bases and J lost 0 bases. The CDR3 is CSARGTGGVVNTEAFF. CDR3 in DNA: TGCAGTGCTCGCGGGACAGGGGGCGTCGTGAACACTGAAGCTTTCTTT.

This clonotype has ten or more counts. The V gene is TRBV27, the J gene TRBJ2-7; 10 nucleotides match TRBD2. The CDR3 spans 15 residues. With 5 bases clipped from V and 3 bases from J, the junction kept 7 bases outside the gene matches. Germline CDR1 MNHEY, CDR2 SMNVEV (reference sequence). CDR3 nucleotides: TGTGCCAGCAGTACGCGGACTAGCGGTATCTACGAGCAGTACTTC. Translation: CASSTRTSGIYEQYF.

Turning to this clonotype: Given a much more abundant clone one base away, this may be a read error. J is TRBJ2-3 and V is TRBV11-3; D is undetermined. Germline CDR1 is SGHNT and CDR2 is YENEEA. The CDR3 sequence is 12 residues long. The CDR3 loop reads CVSSSRWDTQYF. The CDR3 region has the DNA TGTGTCAGCAGCTCCAGGTGGGATACGCAGTATTTT.

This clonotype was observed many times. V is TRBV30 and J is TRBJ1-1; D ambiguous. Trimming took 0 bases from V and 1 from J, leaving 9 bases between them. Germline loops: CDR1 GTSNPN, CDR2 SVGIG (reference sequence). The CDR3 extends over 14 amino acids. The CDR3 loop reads CAWSVPNRNTEAFF. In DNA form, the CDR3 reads TGTGCCTGGAGTGTACCCAACAGGAACACTGAAGCTTTCTTT.

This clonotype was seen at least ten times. The CDR3 here is CASSWGGGQETQYF. The DNA for the CDR3 is TGTGCCAGCAGTTGGGGAGGAGGGCAAGAGACCCAGTACTTC. The chain carries TRBV27 and TRBJ2-5; D is perhaps TRBD2 (6 bases). This CDR3 has 14 residues. With 4 bases removed from V and 2 bases from J, the gap between germline ends came to 11 bases. From germline, CDR1 is MNHEY and CDR2 SMNVEV (reference sequence).

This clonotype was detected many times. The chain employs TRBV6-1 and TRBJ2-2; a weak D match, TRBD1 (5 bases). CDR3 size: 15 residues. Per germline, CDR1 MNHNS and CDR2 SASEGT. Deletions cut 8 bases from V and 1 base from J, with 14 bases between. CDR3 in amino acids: CASRKLDRNTGELFF. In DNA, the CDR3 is TGTGCCAGCCGGAAACTTGACAGGAACACCGGGGAGCTGTTTTTT.

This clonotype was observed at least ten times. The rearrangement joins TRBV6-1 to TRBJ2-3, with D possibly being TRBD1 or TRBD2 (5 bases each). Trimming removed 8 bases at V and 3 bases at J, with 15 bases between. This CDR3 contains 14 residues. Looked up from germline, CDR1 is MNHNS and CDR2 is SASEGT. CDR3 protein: CASLTWGSTDTQYF. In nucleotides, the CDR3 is TGTGCCAGCCTTACCTGGGGGAGTACAGATACGCAGTATTTT.

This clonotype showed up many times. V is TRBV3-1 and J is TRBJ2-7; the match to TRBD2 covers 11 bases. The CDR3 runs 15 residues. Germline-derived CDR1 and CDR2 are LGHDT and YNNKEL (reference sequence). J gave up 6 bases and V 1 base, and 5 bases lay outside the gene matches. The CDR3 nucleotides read TGTGCCAGCAGCCAAGCGACTAGCGGGACCTTCGAGCAGTACTTC. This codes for CASSQATSGTFEQYF.

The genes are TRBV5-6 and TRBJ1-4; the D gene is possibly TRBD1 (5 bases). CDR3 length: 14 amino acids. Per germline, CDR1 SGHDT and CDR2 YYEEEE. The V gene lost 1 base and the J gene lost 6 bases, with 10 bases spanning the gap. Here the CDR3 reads CASSLWGGDEKLFF. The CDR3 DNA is TGTGCCAGCAGCTTGTGGGGAGGGGATGAAAAACTGTTTTTT.

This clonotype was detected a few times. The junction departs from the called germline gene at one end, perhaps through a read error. CDR3 bases: TGTGCCTGCAGTTTAGAGCAGGTAGCGGGAGGGCGAGATACGCAGTATTTT. Protein product: CACSLEQVAGGRDTQYF. V gene TRBV12-3 or TRBV12-4 combines with J gene TRBJ2-3, with TRBD2 identical over 11 bases. CDR3 length: 17 amino acids.

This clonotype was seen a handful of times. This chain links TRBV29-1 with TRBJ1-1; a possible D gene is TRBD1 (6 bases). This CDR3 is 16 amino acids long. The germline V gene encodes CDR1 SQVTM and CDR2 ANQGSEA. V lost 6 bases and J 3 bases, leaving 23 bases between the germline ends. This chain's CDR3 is CSVEPRQVGRHTEAFF. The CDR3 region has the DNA TGCAGCGTAGAACCCAGACAGGTCGGTAGGCACACTGAAGCTTTCTTT. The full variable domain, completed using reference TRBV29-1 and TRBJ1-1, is SAVISQKPSRDICQRGTSLTIQCQVDSQVTMMFWYRQQPGQSLTLIATANQGSEATYESGFVIDKFPISRPNLTFSTLTVSNMSPEDSSIYLCSVEPRQVGRHTEAFFGQGTRLTVV.

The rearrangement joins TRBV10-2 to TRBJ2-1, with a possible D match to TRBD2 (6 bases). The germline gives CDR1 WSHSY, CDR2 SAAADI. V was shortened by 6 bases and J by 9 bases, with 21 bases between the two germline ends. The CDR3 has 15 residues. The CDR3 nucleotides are TGCGCCAGCAGGTCCCCGGGTGGGAGGTATGGTGAGCAGTTCTTC. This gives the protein CASRSPGGRYGEQFF.

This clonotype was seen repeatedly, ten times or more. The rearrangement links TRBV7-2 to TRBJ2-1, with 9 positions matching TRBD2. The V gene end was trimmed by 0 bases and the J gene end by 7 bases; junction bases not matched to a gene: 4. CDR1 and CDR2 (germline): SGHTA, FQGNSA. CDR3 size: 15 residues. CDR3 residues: CASSLASGSFNEQFF. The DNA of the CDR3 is TGTGCCAGCAGCTTAGCTAGCGGGAGTTTTAATGAGCAGTTCTTC.

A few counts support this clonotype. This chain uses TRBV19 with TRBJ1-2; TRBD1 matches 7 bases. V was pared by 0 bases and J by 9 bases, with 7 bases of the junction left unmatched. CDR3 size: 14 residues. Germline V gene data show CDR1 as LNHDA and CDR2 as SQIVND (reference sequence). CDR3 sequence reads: CASSIDRDSLSYTF. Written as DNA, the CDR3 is TGTGCCAGTAGTATAGATCGGGACAGCTTGAGCTACACCTTC.

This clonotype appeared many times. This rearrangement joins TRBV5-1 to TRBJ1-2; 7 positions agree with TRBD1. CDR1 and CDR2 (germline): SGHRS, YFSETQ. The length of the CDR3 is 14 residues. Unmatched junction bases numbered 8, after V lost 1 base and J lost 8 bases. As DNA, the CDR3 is TGCGCCAGCAGCTTGACAGGGGCGCAGGACGGCTACACCTTC. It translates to CASSLTGAQDGYTF.

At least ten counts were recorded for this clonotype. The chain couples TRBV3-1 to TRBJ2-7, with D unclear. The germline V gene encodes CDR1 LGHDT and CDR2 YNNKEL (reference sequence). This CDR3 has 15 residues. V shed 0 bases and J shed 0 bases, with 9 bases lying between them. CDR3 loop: CASSQDDWPSYEQYF. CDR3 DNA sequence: TGTGCCAGCAGCCAAGACGACTGGCCCTCCTACGAGCAGTACTTC.

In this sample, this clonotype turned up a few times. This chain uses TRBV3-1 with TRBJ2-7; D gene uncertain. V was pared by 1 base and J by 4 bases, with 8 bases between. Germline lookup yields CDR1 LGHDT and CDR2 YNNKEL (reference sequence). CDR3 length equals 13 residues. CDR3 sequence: CASSQVPQYEQYF. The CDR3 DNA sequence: TGTGCCAGCAGCCAAGTCCCCCAGTACGAGCAGTACTTC.

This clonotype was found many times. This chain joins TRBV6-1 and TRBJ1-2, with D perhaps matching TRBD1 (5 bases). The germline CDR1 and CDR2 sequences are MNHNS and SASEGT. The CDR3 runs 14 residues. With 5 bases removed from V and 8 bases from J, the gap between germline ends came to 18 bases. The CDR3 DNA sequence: TGTGCCAGCAGTTACGGGCAGGGAGCAAGGGGCTACACCTTC. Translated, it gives CASSYGQGARGYTF.

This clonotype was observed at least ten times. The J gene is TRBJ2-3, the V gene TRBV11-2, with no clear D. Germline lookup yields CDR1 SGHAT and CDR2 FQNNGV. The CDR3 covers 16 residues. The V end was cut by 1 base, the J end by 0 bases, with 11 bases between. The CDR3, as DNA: TGTGCCAGCAGCTTAGTTTTTCAGCTTAGCACAGATACGCAGTATTTT. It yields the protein CASSLVFQLSTDTQYF.

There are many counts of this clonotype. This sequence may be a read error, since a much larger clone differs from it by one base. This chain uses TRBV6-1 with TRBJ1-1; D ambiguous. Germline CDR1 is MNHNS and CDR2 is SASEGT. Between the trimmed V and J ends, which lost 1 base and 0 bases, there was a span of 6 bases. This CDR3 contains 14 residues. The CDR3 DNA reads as TGTGCCAGCAGTGAAGACAGTATGAACACTGAAGCTTTCTTT. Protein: CASSEDSMNTEAFF.

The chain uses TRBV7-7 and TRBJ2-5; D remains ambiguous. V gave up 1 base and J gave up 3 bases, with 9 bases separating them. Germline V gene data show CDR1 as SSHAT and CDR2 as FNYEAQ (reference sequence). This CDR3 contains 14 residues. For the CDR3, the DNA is TGTGCCAGCAGCTTAGAGCAAGGAGAAGAGACCCAGTACTTC. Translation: CASSLEQGEETQYF.

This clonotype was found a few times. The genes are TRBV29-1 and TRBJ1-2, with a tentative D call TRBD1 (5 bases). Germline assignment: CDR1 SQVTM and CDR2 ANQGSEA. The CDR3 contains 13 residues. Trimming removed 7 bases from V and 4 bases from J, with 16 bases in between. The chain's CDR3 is CSAHRYPSYGYTF. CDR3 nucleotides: TGCAGCGCTCACAGGTACCCGAGCTATGGCTACACCTTC.

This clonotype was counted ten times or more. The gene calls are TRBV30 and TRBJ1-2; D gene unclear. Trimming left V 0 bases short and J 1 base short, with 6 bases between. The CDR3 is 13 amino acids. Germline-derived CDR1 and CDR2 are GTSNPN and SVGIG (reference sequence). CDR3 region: CAWSVLVNYGYTF. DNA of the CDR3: TGTGCCTGGAGTGTATTGGTTAACTATGGCTACACCTTC.

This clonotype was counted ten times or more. CDR3 coding DNA: TGTGCCAGCAGAGTTACAGGGGGCGGCTATGGCTACACCTTC. Its translation is CASRVTGGGYGYTF. The chain employs TRBV27 and TRBJ1-2; the match to TRBD1 covers 9 bases. V gave up 6 bases and J gave up 4 bases; unmatched junction bases: 6. The CDR3 loop spans 14 amino acids. Germline values: CDR1 MNHEY, CDR2 SMNVEV (reference sequence).

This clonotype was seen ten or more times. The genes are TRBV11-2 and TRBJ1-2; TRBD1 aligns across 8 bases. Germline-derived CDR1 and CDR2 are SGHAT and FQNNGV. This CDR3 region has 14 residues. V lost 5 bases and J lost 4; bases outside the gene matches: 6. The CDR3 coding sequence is TGTGCCAGCAGCCCAGGACAGGGAACCTATGGCTACACCTTC. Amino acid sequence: CASSPGQGTYGYTF.

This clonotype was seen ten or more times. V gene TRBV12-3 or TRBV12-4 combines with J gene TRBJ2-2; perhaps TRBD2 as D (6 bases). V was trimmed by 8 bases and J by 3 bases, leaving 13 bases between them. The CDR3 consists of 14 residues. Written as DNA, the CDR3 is TGTGCCAGCCGTCTGTCGGGAGACACCGGGGAGCTGTTTTTT. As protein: CASRLSGDTGELFF.